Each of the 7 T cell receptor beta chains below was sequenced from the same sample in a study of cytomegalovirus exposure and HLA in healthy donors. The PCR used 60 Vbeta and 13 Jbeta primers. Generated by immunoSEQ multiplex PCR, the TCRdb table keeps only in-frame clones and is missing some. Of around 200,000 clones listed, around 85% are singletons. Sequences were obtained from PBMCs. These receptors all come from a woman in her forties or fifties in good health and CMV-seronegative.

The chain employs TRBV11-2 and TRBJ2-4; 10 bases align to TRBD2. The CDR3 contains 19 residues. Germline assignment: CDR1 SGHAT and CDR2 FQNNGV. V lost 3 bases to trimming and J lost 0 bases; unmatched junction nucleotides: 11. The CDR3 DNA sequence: TGTGCCAGCAGCTTCACCAGACTAGCGGGCACCCTAGCCAAAAACATTCAGTACTTC. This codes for CASSFTRLAGTLAKNIQYF.

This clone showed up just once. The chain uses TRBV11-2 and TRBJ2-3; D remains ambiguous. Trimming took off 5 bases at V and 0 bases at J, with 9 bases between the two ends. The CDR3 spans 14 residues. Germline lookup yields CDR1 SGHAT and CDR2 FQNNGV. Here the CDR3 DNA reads TGTGCCAGCAGCCAGAGACTTAGCACAGATACGCAGTATTTT. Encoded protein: CASSQRLSTDTQYF.

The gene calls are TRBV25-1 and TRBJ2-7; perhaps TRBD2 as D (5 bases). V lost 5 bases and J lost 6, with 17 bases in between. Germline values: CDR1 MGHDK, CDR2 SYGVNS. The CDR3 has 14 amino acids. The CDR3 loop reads CASSHGLGSSEQYF. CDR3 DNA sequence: TGTGCCAGCAGTCACGGACTGGGTAGCTCCGAGCAGTACTTC.

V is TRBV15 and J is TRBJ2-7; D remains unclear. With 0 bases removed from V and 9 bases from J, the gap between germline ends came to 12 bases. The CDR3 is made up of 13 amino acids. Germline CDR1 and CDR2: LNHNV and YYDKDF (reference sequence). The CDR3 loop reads CATSRDLQARQYF. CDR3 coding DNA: TGTGCCACCAGCAGAGATCTTCAGGCCCGGCAGTACTTC.

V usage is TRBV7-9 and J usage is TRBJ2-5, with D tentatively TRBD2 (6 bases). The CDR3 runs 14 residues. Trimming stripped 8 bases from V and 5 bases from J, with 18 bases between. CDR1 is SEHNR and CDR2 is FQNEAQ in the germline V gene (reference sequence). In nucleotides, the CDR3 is TGTGCCAGCCGGAGGGCAGCGCTGACGGAGACCCAGTACTTC. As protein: CASRRAALTETQYF.

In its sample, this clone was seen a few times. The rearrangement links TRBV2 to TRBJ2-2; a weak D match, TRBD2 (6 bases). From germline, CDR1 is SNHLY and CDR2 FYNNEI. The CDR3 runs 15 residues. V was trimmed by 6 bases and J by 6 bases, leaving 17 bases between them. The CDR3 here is CASRGTGVRSGELFF. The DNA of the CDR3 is TGTGCCAGCAGGGGGACGGGAGTTCGGTCCGGGGAGCTGTTTTTT.

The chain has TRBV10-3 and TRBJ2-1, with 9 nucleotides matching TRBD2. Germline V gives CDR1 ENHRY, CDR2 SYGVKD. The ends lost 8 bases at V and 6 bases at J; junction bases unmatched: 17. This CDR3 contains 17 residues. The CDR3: CAIGGEGAGGWVNEQFF. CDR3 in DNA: TGTGCCATCGGGGGGGAGGGAGCGGGAGGTTGGGTCAATGAGCAGTTCTTC.